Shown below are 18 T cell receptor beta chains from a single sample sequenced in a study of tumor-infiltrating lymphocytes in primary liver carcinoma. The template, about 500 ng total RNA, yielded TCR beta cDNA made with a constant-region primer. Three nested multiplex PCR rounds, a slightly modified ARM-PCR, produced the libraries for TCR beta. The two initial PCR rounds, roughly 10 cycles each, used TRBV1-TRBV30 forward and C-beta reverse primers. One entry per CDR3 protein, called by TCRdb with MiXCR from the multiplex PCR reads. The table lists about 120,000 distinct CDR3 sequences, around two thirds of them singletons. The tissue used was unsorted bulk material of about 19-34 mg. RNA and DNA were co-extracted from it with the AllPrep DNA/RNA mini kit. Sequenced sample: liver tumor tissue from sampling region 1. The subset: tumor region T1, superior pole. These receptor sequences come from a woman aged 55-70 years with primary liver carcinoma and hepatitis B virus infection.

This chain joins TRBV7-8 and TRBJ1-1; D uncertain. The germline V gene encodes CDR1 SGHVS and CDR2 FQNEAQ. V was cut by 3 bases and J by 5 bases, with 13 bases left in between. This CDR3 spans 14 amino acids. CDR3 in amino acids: CASSLRSGNTEAFF. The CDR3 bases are TGTGCCAGCAGCTTGCGGAGTGGGAATACTGAAGCTTTCTTT.

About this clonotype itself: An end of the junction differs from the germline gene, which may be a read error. CDR3 amino acids: CASSQDYRYLAENIQYF. The DNA for the CDR3 is TGCGCCAGCAGCCAAGATTACCGGTATTTAGCCGAAAACATTCAGTACTTC. The gene calls are TRBV4-1 and TRBJ2-4; unclear D gene. This CDR3 region has 17 residues. Germline V gives CDR1 MGHRA, CDR2 YSYEKL.

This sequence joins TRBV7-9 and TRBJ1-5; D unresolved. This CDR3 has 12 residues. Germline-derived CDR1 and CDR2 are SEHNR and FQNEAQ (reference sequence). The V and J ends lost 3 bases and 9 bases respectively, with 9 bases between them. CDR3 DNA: TGTGCCAGCAGCTTGAGCCCGGGGCCCCAGCATTTT. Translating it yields CASSLSPGPQHF.

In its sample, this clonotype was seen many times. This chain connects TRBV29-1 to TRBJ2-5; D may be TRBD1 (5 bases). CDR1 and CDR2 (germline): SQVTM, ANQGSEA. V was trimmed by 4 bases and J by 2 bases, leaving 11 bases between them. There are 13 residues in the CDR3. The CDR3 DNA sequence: TGCAGCGTTGTTCCAGGGTCTCAAGAGACCCAGTACTTC. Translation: CSVVPGSQETQYF. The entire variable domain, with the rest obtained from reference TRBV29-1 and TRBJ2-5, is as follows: SAVISQKPSRDICQRGTSLTIQCQVDSQVTMMFWYRQQPGQSLTLIATANQGSEATYESGFVIDKFPISRPNLTFSTLTVSNMSPEDSSIYLCSVVPGSQETQYFGPGTRLLVL.

The CDR3 region is CASTVGAGDANEQFF. CDR3 DNA: TGTGCCAGCACCGTGGGGGCGGGAGACGCCAATGAGCAGTTCTTC. This chain joins TRBV11-2 and TRBJ2-1; the D gene is possibly TRBD2 (7 bases). There are 15 residues in the CDR3. With 7 bases removed from V and 6 bases from J, the gap between germline ends came to 19 bases. CDR1 and CDR2 (germline): SGHAT, FQNNGV.

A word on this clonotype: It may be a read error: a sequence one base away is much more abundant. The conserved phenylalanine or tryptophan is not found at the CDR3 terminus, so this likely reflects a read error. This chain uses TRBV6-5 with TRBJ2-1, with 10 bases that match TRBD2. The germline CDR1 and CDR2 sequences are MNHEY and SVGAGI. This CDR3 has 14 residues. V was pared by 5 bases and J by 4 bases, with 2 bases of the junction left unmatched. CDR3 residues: CASSPAGGYNEQFL. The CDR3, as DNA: TGTGCCAGCAGTCCAGCGGGAGGGTACAATGAGCAGTTCCTC.

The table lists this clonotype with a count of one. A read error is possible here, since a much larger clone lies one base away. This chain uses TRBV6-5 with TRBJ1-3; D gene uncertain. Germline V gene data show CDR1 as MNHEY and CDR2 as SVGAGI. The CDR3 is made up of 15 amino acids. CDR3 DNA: TGTGTCAGCAGTTACTCGATAACCTCTGGAAACACCATATATTTT. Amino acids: CVSSYSITSGNTIYF.

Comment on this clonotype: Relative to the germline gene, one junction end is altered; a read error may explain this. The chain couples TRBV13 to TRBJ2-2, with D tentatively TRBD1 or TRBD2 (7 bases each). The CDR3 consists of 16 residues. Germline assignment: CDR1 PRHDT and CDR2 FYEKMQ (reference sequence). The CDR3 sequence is CASSFRQGGITVELFF. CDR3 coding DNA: TGTGCCAGCAGCTTCCGACAGGGAGGGATCACCGTGGAGCTGTTTTTT. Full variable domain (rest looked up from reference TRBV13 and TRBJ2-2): AAGVIQSPRHLIKEKRETATLKCYPIPRHDTVYWYQQGPGQDPQFLISFYEKMQSDKGSIPDRFSAQQFSDYHSELNMSSLELGDSALYFCASSFRQGGITVELFFGEGSRLTVL.

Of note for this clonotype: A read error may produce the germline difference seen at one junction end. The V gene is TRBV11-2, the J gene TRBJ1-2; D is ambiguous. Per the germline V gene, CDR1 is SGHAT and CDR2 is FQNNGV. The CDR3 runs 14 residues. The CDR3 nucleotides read TGTGACAGCAGCTTAGAGCCTACTAGCTATGGCTACACATTC. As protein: CDSSLEPTSYGYTF. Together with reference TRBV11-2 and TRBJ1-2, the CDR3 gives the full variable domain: EAGVAQSPRYKIIEKRQSVAFWCNPISGHATLYWYQQILGQGPKLLIQFQNNGVVDDSQLPKDRFSAERLKGVDSTLKIQPAKLEDSAVYLCDSSLEPTSYGYTFGSGTRLTVV.

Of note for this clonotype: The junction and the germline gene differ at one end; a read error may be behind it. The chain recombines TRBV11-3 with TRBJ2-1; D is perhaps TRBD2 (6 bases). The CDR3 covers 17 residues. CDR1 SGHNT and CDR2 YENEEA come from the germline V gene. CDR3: CASSSRRARTMGNEQLF. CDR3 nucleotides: TGTGCCAGCAGTTCCCGGAGGGCACGGACCATGGGCAATGAGCAGCTCTTC.

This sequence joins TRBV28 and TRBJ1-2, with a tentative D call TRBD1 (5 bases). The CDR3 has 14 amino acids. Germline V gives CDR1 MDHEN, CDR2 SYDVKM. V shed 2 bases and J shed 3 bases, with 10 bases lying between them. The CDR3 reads CASSLSDSYYGYTF. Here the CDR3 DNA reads TGTGCCAGCAGTTTAAGTGACAGCTACTATGGCTACACCTTC.

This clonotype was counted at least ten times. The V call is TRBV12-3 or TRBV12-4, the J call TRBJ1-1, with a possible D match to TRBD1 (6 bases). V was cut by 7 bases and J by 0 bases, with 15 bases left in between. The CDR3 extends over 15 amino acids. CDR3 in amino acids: CASNLKTGLNTEAFF. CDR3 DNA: TGTGCCAGCAACCTTAAGACAGGATTGAACACTGAAGCTTTCTTT.

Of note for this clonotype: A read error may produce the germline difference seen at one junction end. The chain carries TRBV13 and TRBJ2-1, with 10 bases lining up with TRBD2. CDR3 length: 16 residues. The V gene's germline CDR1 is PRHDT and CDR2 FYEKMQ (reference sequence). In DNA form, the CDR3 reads TGTGCTAGCAGCTCCCCCCTAGCGGGAGATATGGATGAGCAGTTCTTC. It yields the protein CASSSPLAGDMDEQFF.

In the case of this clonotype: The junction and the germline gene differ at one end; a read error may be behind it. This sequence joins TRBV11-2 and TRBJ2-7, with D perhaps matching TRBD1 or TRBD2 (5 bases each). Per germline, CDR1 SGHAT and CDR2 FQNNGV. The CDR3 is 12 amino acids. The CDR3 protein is CAISLARDGQYF. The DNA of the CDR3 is TGTGCCATCAGCTTGGCCCGGGACGGGCAGTACTTC.

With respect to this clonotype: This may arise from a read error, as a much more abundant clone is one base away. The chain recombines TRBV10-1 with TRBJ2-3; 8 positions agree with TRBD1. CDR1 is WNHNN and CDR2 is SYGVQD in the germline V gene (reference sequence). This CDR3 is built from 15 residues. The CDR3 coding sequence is TGCACCAGCAGTTCCGGACAGGGAAGGTCAGATACGCAGTATTTT. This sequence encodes CTSSSGQGRSDTQYF.

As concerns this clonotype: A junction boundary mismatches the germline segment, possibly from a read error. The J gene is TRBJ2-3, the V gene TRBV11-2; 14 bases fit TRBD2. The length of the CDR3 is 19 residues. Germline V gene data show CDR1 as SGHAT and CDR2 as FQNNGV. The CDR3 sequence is CATSLGLAGGMSITDTRYF. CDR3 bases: TGTGCCACCAGCTTAGGACTAGCGGGAGGAATGAGTATCACAGATACGCGGTATTTT. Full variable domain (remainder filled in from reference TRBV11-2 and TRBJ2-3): EAGVAQSPRYKIIEKRQSVAFWCNPISGHATLYWYQQILGQGPKLLIQFQNNGVVDDSQLPKDRFSAERLKGVDSTLKIQPAKLEDSAVYLCATSLGLAGGMSITDTRYFGPGTRLTVL.

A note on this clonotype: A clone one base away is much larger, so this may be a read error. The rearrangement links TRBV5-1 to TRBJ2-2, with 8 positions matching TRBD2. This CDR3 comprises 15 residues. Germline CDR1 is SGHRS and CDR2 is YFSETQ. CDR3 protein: CASSSQAGVAGDLFF. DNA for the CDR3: TGCGCCAGCAGCTCCCAAGCGGGAGTGGCCGGGGATCTGTTTTTT.

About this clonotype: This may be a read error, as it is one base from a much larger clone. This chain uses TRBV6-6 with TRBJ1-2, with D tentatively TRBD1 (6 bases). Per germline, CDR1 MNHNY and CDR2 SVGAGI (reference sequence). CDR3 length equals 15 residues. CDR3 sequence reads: CASRDSPATNYGCTF. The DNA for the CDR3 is TGTGCCAGCAGGGACAGTCCAGCCACTAACTATGGCTGCACCTTC.